This T cell receptor beta chain stems from a study of post-analysis software for immune sequencing data. At the level of the study: Relapsing-remitting, secondary progressive and progressive-relapsing forms made up the multiple sclerosis disease courses. Findings and limits, study-wide: Controls had significantly higher normalized Chao1 diversity than multiple sclerosis patients. Higher frequency in patients than in controls was seen for roughly five TRBV segments, with TRBV5-6, TRBV5-1 and TRBV20-1 among them.

Germline-derived CDR1 and CDR2 are MDHEN and SYDVKM. Trimming removed 5 bases from V and 7 bases from J, with 15 bases in between. The CDR3 extends over 14 amino acids. Concerning this clonotype itself: The antigen is undetermined.

The library was made from cDNA and included unique molecular identifiers. cDNA molecules numbering roughly 0.5 million came from roughly 1.1 to 9.2 million T cells. Using its own MiXCR run on the PCR reads, TCRdb lists one record per CDR3 protein. Here the sample spans under 200,000 distinct CDR3 sequences, around 29% being singletons. This TCR derives from a girl aged 2 to 17 with multiple sclerosis. V is TRBV28 and J is TRBJ1-5; D is perhaps TRBD1 (5 bases). Sequenced sample: blood. CDR3 DNA sequence: TGTGCCAGCAGTCTCCACAGGTCACAGCAGCCCCAGCATTTT. Encoded protein: CASSLHRSQQPQHF.